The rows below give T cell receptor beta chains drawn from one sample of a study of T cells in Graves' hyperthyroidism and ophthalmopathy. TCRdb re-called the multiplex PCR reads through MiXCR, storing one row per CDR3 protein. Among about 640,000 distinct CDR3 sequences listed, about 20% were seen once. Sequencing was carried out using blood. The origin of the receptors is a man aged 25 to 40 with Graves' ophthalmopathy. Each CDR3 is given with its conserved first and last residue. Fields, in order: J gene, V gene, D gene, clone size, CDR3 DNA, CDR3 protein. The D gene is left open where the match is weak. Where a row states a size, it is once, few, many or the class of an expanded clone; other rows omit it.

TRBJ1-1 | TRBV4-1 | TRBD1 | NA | TGCGCCAGCAGCCAGGTACAGGGGGACACTGAAGCTTTCTTT | CASSQVQGDTEAFF
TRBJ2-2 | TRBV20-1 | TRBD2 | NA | TGCAGTGCTAGACAGCTAGCGGGAGCCACCGGGGAGCTGTTTTTT | CSARQLAGATGELFF
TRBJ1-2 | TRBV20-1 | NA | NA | TGCAGTGCCGCCGGGACTGATGGCTACACCTTC | CSAAGTDGYTF
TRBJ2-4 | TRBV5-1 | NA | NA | TGCGCCAGCAGCCAAGGAGGGACATCGCTAGCCAAAAACATTCAGTACTTC | CASSQGGTSLAKNIQYF
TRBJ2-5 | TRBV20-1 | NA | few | TGCAGTGCTAGAGATTGGCTCGAAGAGACCCAGTACTTC | CSARDWLEETQYF
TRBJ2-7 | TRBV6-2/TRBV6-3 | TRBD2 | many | TGTGCCAGCAGTACAGGACTAGCTTCCGACGAGCAGTACTTC | CASSTGLASDEQYF
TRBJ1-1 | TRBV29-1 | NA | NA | TGCAGCGACCTCAGGCCCCGGCGGAACACTGAAGCTTTCTTT | CSDLRPRRNTEAFF
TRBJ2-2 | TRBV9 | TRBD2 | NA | TGTGCCAGCAGCGTAGCCCCTAGCGGGAGGACGGGAACCGGGGAGCTGTTTTTT | CASSVAPSGRTGTGELFF
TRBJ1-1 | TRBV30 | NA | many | TGTGCCTGGGGACACCTGAACACTGAAGCTTTCTTT | CAWGHLNTEAFF
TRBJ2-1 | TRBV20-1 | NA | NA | TGCAGCACAAGTAGCGGCTCTCTCTCCTACAATGAGCAGTTCTTC | CSTSSGSLSYNEQFF
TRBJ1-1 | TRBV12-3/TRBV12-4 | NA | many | TGTGCCAGCACCTTCAACTCTGAAGCTTTCTTT | CASTFNSEAFF
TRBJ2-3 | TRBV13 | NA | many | TGTGCCAGCAGTCAGGACCCGACCACAGATACGCAGTATTTT | CASSQDPTTDTQYF
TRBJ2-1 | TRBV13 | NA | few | TGTGCCAGCAGCTTAGGAGGGGGGACAAAGTTCTTC | CASSLGGGTKFF
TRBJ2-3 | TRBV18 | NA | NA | TGTGCCAGCTCAGAGGTTAGGGCCAGGACAGATACGCAGTATTTT | CASSEVRARTDTQYF
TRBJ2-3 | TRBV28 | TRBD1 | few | TGTGCCAGCAGTCGGGACAGGGGGTTAGGAGATACGCAGTATTTT | CASSRDRGLGDTQYF
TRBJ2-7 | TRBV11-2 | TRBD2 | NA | TGTGCCAGCAGACATTATTCGGGGGGCGAGCAGTACTTC | CASRHYSGGEQYF
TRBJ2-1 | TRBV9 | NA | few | TGTGCCAGCAGCGTAGATCAGGGGCCCTACTACAATGAGCAGTTCTTC | CASSVDQGPYYNEQFF
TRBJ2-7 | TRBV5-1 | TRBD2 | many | TGCGCCAGCAGCATTACAGGGACTAGCGGTTCCTACGAGCAGTACTTC | CASSITGTSGSYEQYF
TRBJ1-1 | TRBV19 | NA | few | TGTGCCAGTAGCATCGGTCGGGCTGAAGCTTTCTTT | CASSIGRAEAFF
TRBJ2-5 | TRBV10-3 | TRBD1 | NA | TGTGCCATCAGTGGAGGGACAGGGGGCACGGAGACCCAGTACTTC | CAISGGTGGTETQYF
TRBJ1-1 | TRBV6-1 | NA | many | TGTGCCAGCAGACCCAGGGAGGTCCCTGAAGCTTTCTTT | CASRPREVPEAFF
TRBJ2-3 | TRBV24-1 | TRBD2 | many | TGTGCCACCAGTGACCCCAAGCGGGAGGGTAGCACAGATACGCAGTATTTT | CATSDPKREGSTDTQYF
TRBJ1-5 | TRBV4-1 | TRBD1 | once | TGCGCCAGCAGCCCTTGGGAGGGACAGGGGAGGAAGGCTAGCAATCAGCCCCAGCATTTT | CASSPWEGQGRKASNQPQHF
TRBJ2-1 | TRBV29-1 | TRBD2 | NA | TGCAGCGTTGAAGATTTTAGAACCGGGAGCGGGGCGAGCTCCTACAATGAGCAGTTCTTC | CSVEDFRTGSGASSYNEQFF
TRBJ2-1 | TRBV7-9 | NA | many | TGTGCCAGCAGCTTATTCGGTCTCGTTAACAATGAGCAGTTCTTC | CASSLFGLVNNEQFF
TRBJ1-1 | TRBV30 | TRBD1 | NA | TGTGCCTGGAGTGGTAGGGGGCGGATGAACACTGAAGCTTTCTTT | CAWSGRGRMNTEAFF
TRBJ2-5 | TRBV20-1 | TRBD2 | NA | TGCAGTGCTAGTTCCAGCGGGGGGGAGACCCAGTACTTC | CSASSSGGETQYF
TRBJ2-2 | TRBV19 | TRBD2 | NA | TGTGCCAGTAGTACCGTAGCGGGAGGGACCGGGGAGCTGTTTTTT | CASSTVAGGTGELFF
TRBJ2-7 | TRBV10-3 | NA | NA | TGTGCCATCAGTGAGCCCTTGACAGGCCTCTCGGCCGAGCAGTACTTC | CAISEPLTGLSAEQYF
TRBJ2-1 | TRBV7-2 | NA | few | TGTGCCAGCAGCTCACAGAGAAATGAGCAGTTCTTC | CASSSQRNEQFF
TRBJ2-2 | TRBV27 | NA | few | TGTGCCAGCAGTTTAGCCAGGGTGTCCACCGGGGAGCTGTTTTTT | CASSLARVSTGELFF
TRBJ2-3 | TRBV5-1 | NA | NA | TGCGCCAGCAGCCGTCTACACCCAGATACGCAGTATTTT | CASSRLHPDTQYF
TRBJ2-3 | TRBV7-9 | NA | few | TGTGCCAGCAGCTCTAGCCGACTGACAGATACGCAGTATTTT | CASSSSRLTDTQYF
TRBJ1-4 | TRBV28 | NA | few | TGTGCCAGCAGTAGGGGCCCAACTAATGAAAAACTGTTTTTT | CASSRGPTNEKLFF
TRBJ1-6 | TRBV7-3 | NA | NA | TGTGCCAGCAGTCGGAGTTTCAGGGACCTCCACTTT | CASSRSFRDLHF
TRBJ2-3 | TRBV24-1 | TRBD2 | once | TGTGCCACCAGCTTCCCGGGACTAGCGGGAGAAATCACAGATACGCAGTATTTT | CATSFPGLAGEITDTQYF
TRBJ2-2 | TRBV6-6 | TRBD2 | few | TGTACCAGCAGTTACCTAGCGGGAGTTACGGGGGAGCTGTTTTTT | CTSSYLAGVTGELFF
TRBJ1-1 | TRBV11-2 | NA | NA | TGTGCCAGCAGCCCGGAAGCGGGAGAGGGGGTTGACACTGAAGCTTTCTTT | CASSPEAGEGVDTEAFF
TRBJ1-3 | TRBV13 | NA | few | TGTGCCAGCAGCTTAGGCATCACGGGCGCCTCTGGAAACACCATATATTTT | CASSLGITGASGNTIYF
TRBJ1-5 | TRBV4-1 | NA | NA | TGCGCCAGCAGCCAATCGTCCTTAAGCTTCAATCAGCCCCAGCATTTT | CASSQSSLSFNQPQHF
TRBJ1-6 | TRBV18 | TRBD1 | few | TGTGCCAGCTCACAGGGGACAGGCCTGGCCCTCCACTTT | CASSQGTGLALHF
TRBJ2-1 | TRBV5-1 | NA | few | TGCGCCAGCAGCTCCAAGACCGGATCGTTTAGCTCCTACAATGAGCAGTTCTTC | CASSSKTGSFSSYNEQFF
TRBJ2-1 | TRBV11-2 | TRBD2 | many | TGTGCCAGCAGCCTAGCGGGCCAATCCTACAATGAGCAGTTCTTC | CASSLAGQSYNEQFF
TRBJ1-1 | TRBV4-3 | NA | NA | TGCGCCAGCAGCCACGGCGAACCGGTGAACACTGAAGCTTTCTTT | CASSHGEPVNTEAFF
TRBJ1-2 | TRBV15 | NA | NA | TGTGCCACCAGCAGAGATCGCCGAATGATCTATGGCTACACCTTC | CATSRDRRMIYGYTF
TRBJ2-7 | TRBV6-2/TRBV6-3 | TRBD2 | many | TGTGCCAGCAGTCCGACTAGCGGGAGATCCTACGAGCAGTACTTC | CASSPTSGRSYEQYF
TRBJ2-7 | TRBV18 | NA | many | TGTGCCAGCTCGCCACAGGAGGGGTTTTACGAGCAGTACTTC | CASSPQEGFYEQYF
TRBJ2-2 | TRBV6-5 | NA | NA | TGTGCCAGCAGTTACTTAACCAGGAACACCGGGGAGCTGTTTTTT | CASSYLTRNTGELFF